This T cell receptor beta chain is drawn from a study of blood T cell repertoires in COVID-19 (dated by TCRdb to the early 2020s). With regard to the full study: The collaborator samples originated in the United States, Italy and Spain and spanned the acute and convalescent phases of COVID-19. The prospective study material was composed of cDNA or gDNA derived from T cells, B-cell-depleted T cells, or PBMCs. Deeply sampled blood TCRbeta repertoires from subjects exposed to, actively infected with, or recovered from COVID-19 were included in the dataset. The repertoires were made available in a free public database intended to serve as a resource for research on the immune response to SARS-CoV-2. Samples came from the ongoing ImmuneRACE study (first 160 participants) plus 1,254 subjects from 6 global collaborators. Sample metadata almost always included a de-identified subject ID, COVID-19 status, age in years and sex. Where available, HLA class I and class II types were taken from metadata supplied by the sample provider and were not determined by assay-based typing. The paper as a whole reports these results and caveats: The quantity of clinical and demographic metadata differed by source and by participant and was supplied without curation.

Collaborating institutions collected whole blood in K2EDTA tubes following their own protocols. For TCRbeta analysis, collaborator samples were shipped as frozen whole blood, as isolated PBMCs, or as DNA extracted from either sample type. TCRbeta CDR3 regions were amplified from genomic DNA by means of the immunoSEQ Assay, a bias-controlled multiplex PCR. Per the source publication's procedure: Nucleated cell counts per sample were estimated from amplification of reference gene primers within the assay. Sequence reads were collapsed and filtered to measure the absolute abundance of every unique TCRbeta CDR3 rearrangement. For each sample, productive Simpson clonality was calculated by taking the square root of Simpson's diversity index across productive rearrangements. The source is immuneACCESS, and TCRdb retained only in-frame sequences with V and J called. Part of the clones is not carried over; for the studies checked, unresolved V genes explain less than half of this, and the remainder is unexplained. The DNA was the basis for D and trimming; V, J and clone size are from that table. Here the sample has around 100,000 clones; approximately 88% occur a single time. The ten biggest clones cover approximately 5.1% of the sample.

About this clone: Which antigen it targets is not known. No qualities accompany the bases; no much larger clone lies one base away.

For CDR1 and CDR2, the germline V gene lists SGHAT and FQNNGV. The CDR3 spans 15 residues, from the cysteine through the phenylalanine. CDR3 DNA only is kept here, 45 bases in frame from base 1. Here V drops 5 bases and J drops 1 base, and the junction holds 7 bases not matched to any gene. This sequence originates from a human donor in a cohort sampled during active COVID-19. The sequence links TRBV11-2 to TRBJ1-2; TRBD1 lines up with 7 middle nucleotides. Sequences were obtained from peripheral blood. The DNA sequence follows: TGTGCCAGCAGCCACGGGACAGTTCTTAACTATGGCTACACCTTC. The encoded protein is CASSHGTVLNYGYTF. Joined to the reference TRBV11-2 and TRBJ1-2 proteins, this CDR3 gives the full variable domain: EAGVAQSPRYKIIEKRQSVAFWCNPISGHATLYWYQQILGQGPKLLIQFQNNGVVDDSQLPKDRFSAERLKGVDSTLKIQPAKLEDSAVYLCASSHGTVLNYGYTFGSGTRLTVV.